Shown below are 30 T cell receptor beta chains from a single sample sequenced in a study of T cell repertoires in cytomegalovirus infection. Via MiXCR, TCRdb re-called the reads, giving one row per CDR3 protein. The table lists hundreds of thousands of distinct CDR3 sequences, about 9.2% of them singletons, with approximately 2.4% in the top ten. The source material was PBMCs. The receptor set was obtained from a human donor in good health (CMV status not recorded). Some clones in this sample may be carry-over from other donors' samples.

This clonotype was seen many times. V gene TRBV12-3 or TRBV12-4 combines with J gene TRBJ2-5; 10 bases line up with TRBD2. With V trimmed by 3 bases and J by 2 bases, 3 bases remained unmatched. The CDR3 covers 15 residues. CDR3 residues: CASSFTSGEQETQYF. The CDR3, as DNA: TGTGCCAGCAGTTTTACTAGCGGGGAACAAGAGACCCAGTACTTC.

This chain uses TRBV14 with TRBJ2-6; TRBD2 is a possible D gene (6 bases). The CDR3 runs 17 residues. The germline gives CDR1 SGHDN, CDR2 FVKESK. Between the trimmed V and J ends, which lost 6 bases and 1 base, there was a span of 16 bases. The CDR3 bases are TGTGCCAGCAGTCAAAAGAAGGGAGGATCTGGGGCCAACGTCCTGACTTTC. It yields the protein CASSQKKGGSGANVLTF.

The V call is TRBV27, the J call TRBJ2-7; maybe TRBD1 (6 bases). The CDR3 has 14 residues. CDR1 and CDR2 (germline): MNHEY, SMNVEV (reference sequence). The ends were cut back, 4 bases at V and 1 base at J, with 11 bases in the middle. The CDR3 loop is CASSSHGQSYEQYF. The CDR3 region has the DNA TGTGCCAGCAGTTCCCACGGACAGTCCTACGAGCAGTACTTC.

The chain is built from TRBV4-2 and TRBJ2-7, with 7 bases identical to TRBD2. Unmatched junction bases numbered 12, after V lost 4 bases and J lost 3 bases. The CDR3 runs to 16 residues. Germline values: CDR1 LGHNA, CDR2 YNFKEQ. CDR3 coding DNA: TGTGCCAGCAGCCCAGCGTGGTCGCCTAGCGGCTACGAGCAGTACTTC. Translation gives CASSPAWSPSGYEQYF.

At least ten counts were recorded for this clonotype. V and J are TRBV28 and TRBJ1-1, with 7 bases fitting TRBD1. V dropped 6 bases and J dropped 1; count of bases not matched to a gene: 8. CDR1 MDHEN and CDR2 SYDVKM come from the germline V gene. The CDR3 has 15 residues. In DNA, the CDR3 is TGTGCCAGCAGCGCTCCGGGACAGAGGAACACTGAAGCTTTCTTT. Translation: CASSAPGQRNTEAFF. The variable domain in full, with the rest retrieved from reference TRBV28 and TRBJ1-1, is DVKVTQSSRYLVKRTGEKVFLECVQDMDHENMFWYRQDPGLGLRLIYFSYDVKMKEKGDIPEGYSVSREKKERFSLILESASTNQTSMYLCASSAPGQRNTEAFFGQGTRLTVV.

This clonotype was detected ten times or more. The chain combines TRBV29-1 with TRBJ1-1, with D tentatively TRBD1 (5 bases). The CDR3 spans 13 residues. The germline V gene has CDR1 SQVTM and CDR2 ANQGSEA. Trimming removed 4 bases from V and 0 bases from J, with 9 bases in between. CDR3 loop: CSVAGLLNTEAFF. The CDR3 DNA follows: TGCAGCGTTGCGGGACTATTGAACACTGAAGCTTTCTTT. The variable domain in full, with the rest retrieved from reference TRBV29-1 and TRBJ1-1, is SAVISQKPSRDICQRGTSLTIQCQVDSQVTMMFWYRQQPGQSLTLIATANQGSEATYESGFVIDKFPISRPNLTFSTLTVSNMSPEDSSIYLCSVAGLLNTEAFFGQGTRLTVV.

Ten or more counts support this clonotype. The chain employs TRBV12-3 or TRBV12-4 and TRBJ1-1; no firm D call. The CDR3 is made up of 13 amino acids. V was trimmed by 6 bases and J by 7 bases, leaving 15 bases between them. This chain's CDR3 is CASRKRETGEAFF. CDR3 DNA sequence: TGTGCCAGCAGGAAAAGAGAGACCGGTGAAGCTTTCTTT.

This clonotype was recorded a few times. The gene calls are TRBV28 and TRBJ2-6, with a weak D call TRBD1 (5 bases). CDR3 length: 15 residues. The ends were cut back, 6 bases at V and 0 bases at J, with 9 bases in the middle. The germline V gene encodes CDR1 MDHEN and CDR2 SYDVKM. The CDR3 loop is CASRHDSSGANVLTF. The CDR3, as DNA: TGTGCCAGCAGACACGACAGCTCTGGGGCCAACGTCCTGACTTTC.

This clonotype was seen many times. V and J are TRBV24-1 and TRBJ2-5; unclear D gene. CDR3 size: 13 residues. The V end was cut by 2 bases, the J end by 4 bases, with 7 bases between. Per the germline V gene, CDR1 is KGHDR and CDR2 is SFDVKD. The CDR3, as DNA: TGTGCCACCAGTGATTCCCCAAGAGAGACCCAGTACTTC. It codes for CATSDSPRETQYF.

The chain recombines TRBV2 with TRBJ2-7; 7 bases are a match to TRBD1. The V gene's germline CDR1 is SNHLY and CDR2 FYNNEI. V shed 7 bases and J 0 bases; nucleotides not matched to a gene: 3. The CDR3 extends over 13 amino acids. The CDR3: CASIEGASYEQYV. Written as DNA, the CDR3 is TGTGCCAGCATAGAGGGGGCCTCCTACGAGCAGTACGTC.

This clonotype was counted at least ten times. The J gene is TRBJ2-1, the V gene TRBV7-8; 7 nucleotides match TRBD2. The germline CDR1 and CDR2 sequences are SGHVS and FQNEAQ. V dropped 7 bases and J dropped 7; count of bases not matched to a gene: 10. The CDR3 contains 14 residues. The CDR3 is CASTPSGGKNEQFF. The DNA for the CDR3 is TGTGCCAGCACCCCATCGGGGGGTAAAAATGAGCAGTTCTTC. The complete variable domain, with remaining parts taken from reference TRBV7-8 and TRBJ2-1, reads GAGVSQSPRYKVAKRGQDVALRCDPISGHVSLFWYQQALGQGPEFLTYFQNEAQLDKSGLPSDRFFAERPEGSVSTLKIQRTQQEDSAVYLCASTPSGGKNEQFFGPGTRLTVL.

This clonotype was observed at least ten times. The V call is TRBV5-4, the J call TRBJ2-1; D ambiguous. Trimming cost V 5 bases and J 5 bases, with 14 bases left between them. Germline V lookup: CDR1 SGHNT, CDR2 YYREEE (reference sequence). The CDR3 is 14 amino acids. CDR3 in amino acids: CASSFPGSNNEQFF. CDR3 nucleotide sequence: TGTGCCAGCAGTTTCCCCGGGTCTAACAATGAGCAGTTCTTC.

In its sample, this clonotype was seen many times. The V call is TRBV7-2, the J call TRBJ1-1; D not certain. There are 15 residues in the CDR3. The V gene's germline CDR1 is SGHTA and CDR2 FQGNSA. Trimming took 5 bases from V and 1 from J, leaving 14 bases between them. The DNA of the CDR3 is TGTGCCAGCAGCCCTTCTCGCGGGGAGAACACTGAAGCTTTCTTT. It yields the protein CASSPSRGENTEAFF.

The chain couples TRBV6-6 to TRBJ1-3, with D maybe TRBD1 (6 bases). V lost 2 bases to trimming and J lost 2 bases, with 10 bases between them. This CDR3 comprises 15 residues. Germline CDR1 MNHNY, CDR2 SVGAGI (reference sequence). The CDR3 protein is CASSYPSGAGNTIYF. The CDR3 coding sequence is TGTGCCAGCAGTTACCCTTCAGGGGCTGGAAACACCATATATTTT.

This clonotype was picked up many times. The rearrangement joins TRBV7-9 to TRBJ1-1, with D perhaps TRBD1 (6 bases). The CDR3 has 15 residues. With 3 bases removed from V and 4 bases from J, the gap between germline ends came to 15 bases. Germline V CDR1 and CDR2: SEHNR, FQNEAQ (reference sequence). CDR3 amino acids: CASSLGDPGVTEAFF. The CDR3, as DNA: TGTGCCAGCAGCTTGGGCGATCCAGGGGTCACTGAAGCTTTCTTT.

This clonotype was picked up many times. The V gene is TRBV7-2, the J gene TRBJ1-2; 10 bases agree with TRBD1. Unmatched junction bases numbered 7, after V lost 4 bases and J lost 2 bases. Germline-derived CDR1 and CDR2 are SGHTA and FQGNSA. The CDR3 covers 16 residues. The CDR3, as DNA: TGTGCCAGCAGCTCGCCCGGACAGGGGGGGAACTATGGCTACACCTTC. Amino acid sequence: CASSSPGQGGNYGYTF.

This clonotype was counted many times. The chain employs TRBV23-1 and TRBJ1-1; D is perhaps TRBD1 (6 bases). TRBV23-1 is an ORF; its function is uncertain. V lost 3 bases and J 2 bases, leaving 13 bases between the germline ends. The CDR3 has 15 residues. The CDR3 DNA is TGCGCCAGCAGTCACCTCAGGGGCCCAAACACTGAAGCTTTCTTT. It encodes CASSHLRGPNTEAFF.

This clonotype was found many times. The chain joins TRBV27 to TRBJ2-2; D gene ambiguous. Trimming stripped 2 bases from V and 6 bases from J, with 7 bases between. Germline V gives CDR1 MNHEY, CDR2 SMNVEV (reference sequence). There are 13 residues in the CDR3. The DNA for the CDR3 is TGTGCCAGCAGTTTAGGGCGTCCCGGGGAGCTGTTTTTT. Protein product: CASSLGRPGELFF.

This clonotype was observed at least ten times. The V and J genes are TRBV7-6 and TRBJ2-7; D may correspond to TRBD1 or TRBD2 (6 bases each). The CDR3 has 13 amino acids. The V and J ends lost 5 bases and 7 bases respectively, with 15 bases between them. In germline, CDR1 is SGHVS, CDR2 FNYEAQ. The CDR3, as DNA: TGTGCCAGCAGCCAAGGGGGGCTAACTGAGCAGTACTTC. The encoded protein is CASSQGGLTEQYF.

The sample holds a few counts of this clonotype. The chain has TRBV7-2 and TRBJ1-1, with D unresolved. CDR1 is SGHTA, CDR2 FQGNSA, per germline. This CDR3 is built from 15 residues. V shed 2 bases and J shed 0 bases, with 10 bases lying between them. CDR3 DNA: TGTGCCAGCAGCTTAAGAGTGCGGCTGAACACTGAAGCTTTCTTT. It translates to CASSLRVRLNTEAFF.

This clonotype was observed at least ten times. It may be a read error: a sequence one base away is much more abundant. The genes are TRBV7-9 and TRBJ2-5, with 7 bases identical to TRBD1. Germline values: CDR1 SEHNR, CDR2 FQNEAQ (reference sequence). Trimming cost V 3 bases and J 5 bases; bases outside gene matches: 3. The CDR3 sequence is 13 residues long. The chain's CDR3 is CASSFGRGETQYF. DNA of the CDR3: TGTGCCAGCAGCTTCGGCAGGGGGGAGACCCAGTACTTC.

This clonotype was observed at least ten times. V and J are TRBV7-3 and TRBJ2-3; D is unclear. Germline values: CDR1 SGHTA, CDR2 FQGTGA. V was clipped by 5 bases and J by 0 bases, with 9 bases between them. The CDR3 contains 14 residues. The CDR3 here is CASSLRVSTDTQYF. As DNA, the CDR3 is TGTGCCAGCAGCCTCCGGGTTAGCACAGATACGCAGTATTTT.

This clonotype was seen repeatedly, ten times or more. J is TRBJ2-7 and V is TRBV20-1, with 7 bases that match TRBD1. CDR1 is DFQATT, CDR2 SNEGSKA, per germline (reference sequence). This CDR3 contains 16 residues. Trimming at V came to 3 bases and at J to 0 bases, leaving 11 bases not matched to a gene. CDR3 nucleotides: TGCAGTGCTAGCTCCGACTTACAGGGGTCCTCCTACGAGCAGTACTTC. Amino acid sequence: CSASSDLQGSSYEQYF.

This clonotype was found a few times. V usage is TRBV19 and J usage is TRBJ1-5; D is unresolved. The CDR3 is made up of 15 amino acids. V was pared by 7 bases and J by 0 bases, with 13 bases between. Germline V gene lookup returns CDR1 LNHDA and CDR2 SQIVND (reference sequence). CDR3 sequence: CASTPEDYSNQPQHF. The CDR3 nucleotides are TGTGCCAGTACCCCGGAGGACTATAGCAATCAGCCCCAGCATTTT.

In this sample, this clonotype turned up many times. The V and J genes are TRBV5-6 and TRBJ1-6; D might be TRBD1 (5 bases). The V end lost 4 bases, the J end lost 9 bases, and 8 bases lay between the germline ends. The CDR3 has 12 residues. CDR1 and CDR2 (germline): SGHDT, YYEEEE. DNA for the CDR3: TGTGCCAGCAGCAAGGGACCTTCACCCCTCCACTTT. The encoded protein is CASSKGPSPLHF.

This clonotype was seen many times. V usage is TRBV7-6 and J usage is TRBJ2-7, with 8 bases aligning to TRBD1. The junction had 5 bases not matched to a gene; V was cut back by 4 bases and J by 6 bases. The CDR3 contains 13 residues. From germline, CDR1 is SGHVS and CDR2 FNYEAQ. The CDR3 DNA is TGTGCCAGCAGCTCAACGGACAGGGCCGAGCAGTACGTC. It yields the protein CASSSTDRAEQYV.

This clonotype was seen at least ten times. This CDR3 is CASSLQWDRGNEQFF. The CDR3 DNA reads as TGTGCCAGCAGCTTACAATGGGATCGGGGCAATGAGCAGTTCTTC. The chain links TRBV11-3 to TRBJ2-1, with D perhaps matching TRBD2 (5 bases). The CDR3 consists of 15 residues. V dropped 2 bases and J dropped 6 bases, with 14 bases sitting between them. The germline V gene encodes CDR1 SGHNT and CDR2 YENEEA.

This clonotype was counted many times. The rearrangement joins TRBV6-2 or TRBV6-3 to TRBJ2-7; D is possibly TRBD2 (5 bases). The V end was cut by 8 bases, the J end by 5 bases, with 19 bases between. This CDR3 region has 14 residues. Germline loops: CDR1 MNHEY, CDR2 SVGEGT. The CDR3 here is CASWETFDLDEQYF. The CDR3 DNA reads as TGTGCCAGCTGGGAGACATTTGATCTCGACGAGCAGTACTTC.

At least ten counts were recorded for this clonotype. This sequence joins TRBV12-3 or TRBV12-4 and TRBJ2-1; D may be TRBD1 or TRBD2 (5 bases each). V was cut by 4 bases and J by 3 bases, with 10 bases left in between. This CDR3 comprises 14 residues. Written as DNA, the CDR3 is TGTGCCAGCAGTTCGGGACGCCACTACAATGAGCAGTTCTTC. Encoded protein: CASSSGRHYNEQFF.

V is TRBV10-3 and J is TRBJ2-1, with D hard to call. The CDR3 length is 14 residues. Germline CDR1 and CDR2: ENHRY and SYGVKD. Trimming shortened V by 6 bases and J by 2 bases, and 11 bases separated the two germline ends. The CDR3, as DNA: TGTGCCATCAGCAGATCCACTACCTACAATGAGCAGTTCTTC. Translation gives CAISRSTTYNEQFF.